The 8 T cell receptor beta chains below all came from one sample that was sequenced in a study of graft-versus-host responses after intestinal transplantation. The antigens of these receptors remain unknown. Here immunoSEQ multiplex PCR was the method, and the copy in TCRdb shows in-frame clones only, minus some. The sample includes about 120,000 clones, 80% to 95% seen only once; the top ten take 0.095% to 0.15%. The source was unstimulated CD4+ T cells sorted from spleen or lymph node cells, collected before intestinal transplant. These receptor sequences come from a human donor who received an intestinal transplant.

This clone was observed once. The chain is built from TRBV18 and TRBJ2-3; no reliable D call. CDR1 is KGHSH, CDR2 LQKENI, per germline. The CDR3 has 13 amino acids. The V end was cut by 0 bases, the J end by 3 bases, with 4 bases between. The CDR3: CASSPPFTDTQYF. The CDR3 DNA reads as TGTGCCAGCTCACCACCGTTTACAGATACGCAGTATTTT.

V and J are TRBV4-2 and TRBJ2-2; 8 nucleotides agree with TRBD2. The CDR3 sequence is 17 residues long. CDR1 and CDR2 (germline): LGHNA, YNFKEQ. With V trimmed by 0 bases and J by 1 base, 4 bases remained unmatched. Here the CDR3 reads CASSQETSGGNTGELFF. The CDR3 DNA follows: TGTGCCAGCAGCCAAGAAACCAGCGGGGGGAACACCGGGGAGCTGTTTTTT.

The chain carries TRBV28 and TRBJ2-1; D gene uncertain. The V end lost 6 bases, the J end lost 8 bases, and 11 bases lay between the germline ends. The CDR3 has 12 amino acids. Per the germline V gene, CDR1 is MDHEN and CDR2 is SYDVKM. CDR3 in amino acids: CASSPEVDEQFF. The CDR3 DNA reads as TGTGCCAGCAGCCCCGAAGTCGATGAGCAGTTCTTC.

V is TRBV5-4 and J is TRBJ2-3; 8 bases fit TRBD2. This CDR3 is built from 14 residues. Per germline, CDR1 SGHNT and CDR2 YYREEE (reference sequence). The V segment lost 5 bases and the J segment 3 bases; nucleotides outside the gene matches: 5. The CDR3 DNA reads TGTGCCAGCAGGAGCGGGAGACAGACAGATACGCAGTATTTT. It translates to CASRSGRQTDTQYF.

The V call is TRBV28, the J call TRBJ1-5; D gene ambiguous. The germline V gene encodes CDR1 MDHEN and CDR2 SYDVKM. V gave up 5 bases and J gave up 4 bases, with 12 bases separating them. The CDR3 loop spans 14 amino acids. The CDR3 protein is CASSRGSPNQPQHF. CDR3 nucleotide sequence: TGTGCCAGCAGTCGAGGCAGTCCAAATCAGCCCCAGCATTTT.

Comment on this clone: At one end the junction does not follow the germline gene, possibly because of a read error. The CDR3 region is CASSQQTSSYNEQFF. DNA for the CDR3: TGTGCTAGCAGCCAACAGACTAGCTCCTACAATGAGCAGTTCTTC. This sequence joins TRBV7-7 and TRBJ2-1; D is possibly TRBD2 (6 bases). The CDR3 has 15 residues. Germline V gene lookup returns CDR1 SSHAT and CDR2 FNYEAQ (reference sequence).

DNA of the CDR3: TGTGCCAGCAGCTACGGCTACGAGCAGTACTTC. This sequence encodes CASSYGYEQYF. The genes are TRBV13 and TRBJ2-7; D gene unclear. V was shortened by 4 bases and J by 3 bases, with 4 bases between the two germline ends. The CDR3 length is 11 residues. Germline V lookup: CDR1 PRHDT, CDR2 FYEKMQ (reference sequence).

The chain recombines TRBV7-2 with TRBJ2-1; 7 bases are a match to TRBD2. The CDR3 has 15 residues. After removal of 4 bases from V and 2 bases from J, the junction contained 5 bases not matched to a gene. Germline V gives CDR1 SGHTA, CDR2 FQGNSA. The CDR3 spells CASSWDYNPYNEQFF. In DNA, the CDR3 is TGTGCCAGCAGCTGGGACTATAATCCCTACAATGAGCAGTTCTTC.